A selection of T cell receptor beta chains follows, all from one sample in a study of graft-versus-host responses after intestinal transplantation. The antigens these receptors bind are not known. The data were produced by immunoSEQ multiplex PCR, yet TCRdb's version contains in-frame clones alone and is incomplete. The data contain around 100,000 clones, roughly 87% of them seen just once; the ten biggest clones take up around 0.98%. The sequenced sample was unstimulated CD4+ T cells sorted from spleen or lymph node cells, obtained before transplant. The receptors were gathered from a human donor who was the organ donor for an intestinal transplant. CDR3s include the opening cysteine and the closing phenylalanine or tryptophan. The order of the fields is clone size, J gene, V gene, D gene, CDR3 protein, CDR3 DNA. The D gene is left open where the match is weak. Size is stated for part of the rows, as once, few or many counts, or as a class when the clone is expanded.

. TRBJ1-1 TRBV14 . CASSQWGNTEAFF TGTGCCAGCAGCCAGTGGGGGAACACTGAAGCTTTCTTT
. TRBJ2-1 TRBV2 TRBD1 CASSEMGQGANEQFF TGTGCCAGCAGTGAAATGGGACAGGGGGCAAATGAGCAGTTCTTC
few TRBJ2-7 TRBV21-1 . CASSKADRGLMSLSYEQYF TGTGCCAGCAGCAAAGCGGACAGGGGGCTTATGAGTTTATCCTACGAGCAGTACTTC
. TRBJ1-3 TRBV25-1 . CASREASSGNTIYF TGTGCCAGCAGGGAGGCCAGCTCTGGAAACACCATATATTTT
. TRBJ2-5 TRBV2 TRBD1 CASSEDRGRETQYF TGTGCCAGCAGCGAAGACAGGGGACGAGAGACCCAGTACTTC
. TRBJ1-2 TRBV28 TRBD1 CASSFGYGRGPALGYTF TGTGCCAGCAGTTTTGGATATGGTAGGGGGCCCGCCCTTGGCTACACCTTC
. TRBJ1-2 TRBV10-2 . CASTELDWRTGPFDYGYTF TGCGCCAGTACTGAACTTGACTGGAGAACCGGTCCGTTTGACTATGGCTACACCTTC
. TRBJ2-7 TRBV11-2 . CASSLGWGAVYEQYF TGTGCCAGCAGCTTAGGCTGGGGTGCGGTATACGAGCAGTACTTC
. TRBJ1-6 TRBV19 . CASSIEVGGAPLHF TGTGCCAGTAGTATAGAGGTAGGAGGGGCACCCCTCCACTTT
. TRBJ1-1 TRBV15 . CATSRGQGSSAFF TGTGCCACCAGCAGAGGTCAGGGGTCGAGTGCTTTCTTT
. TRBJ1-4 TRBV6-1 . CASSERQGGEKLFF TGTGCCAGCAGTGAACGGCAGGGAGGCGAAAAACTGTTTTTT
. TRBJ1-3 TRBV5-1 TRBD1 CASSLVGQGASGNTIYF TGCGCCAGCAGCTTGGTTGGACAGGGGGCCAGTGGAAACACCATATATTTT
. TRBJ1-1 TRBV11-2 . CASSSIRGGQLNTEAFF TGTGCCAGCAGCTCGATCCGGGGGGGTCAGCTGAACACTGAAGCTTTCTTT
. TRBJ2-2 TRBV18 . CASSPVGGANTGELFF TGTGCCAGCTCACCGGTTGGAGGGGCCAACACCGGGGAGCTGTTTTTT
. TRBJ1-4 TRBV5-6 . CASSFGDDEKLFF TGTGCCAGCAGCTTCGGGGATGATGAAAAACTGTTTTTT
few TRBJ1-3 TRBV6-1 . CASSEKENTFSGNTIYF TGTGCCAGCAGTGAAAAGGAGAACACTTTCTCTGGAAACACCATATATTTT
few TRBJ2-3 TRBV5-1 . CASSLGGLATDTQYF TGCGCCAGCAGCTTGGGGGGCCTGGCCACAGATACGCAGTATTTT
. TRBJ1-2 TRBV6-4 . CASSETGWDGYTF TGTGCCAGCAGCGAAACAGGGTGGGATGGCTACACCTTC
. TRBJ1-6 TRBV27 TRBD1 CASSYRGGSPLHF TGTGCCAGCAGTTACAGGGGTGGCTCACCCCTCCACTTT
. TRBJ2-1 TRBV6-5 . CASSRRNEQFF TGTGCCAGCAGCCGGAGGAATGAGCAGTTCTTC
. TRBJ2-1 TRBV6-5 TRBD2 CASSGLSGGLNEQFF TGTGCCAGCAGTGGGCTTAGCGGGGGCCTCAATGAGCAGTTCTTC
. TRBJ2-7 TRBV27 TRBD2 CASSSTSGGAGEQYF TGTGCCAGCAGTTCGACTAGCGGGGGGGCGGGTGAGCAGTACTTC